This TCR beta chain is from a study of cytomegalovirus exposure and HLA in healthy donors. Broader study findings: In all likelihood, a cluster of highly shared sequence variants was a sequencing artifact. What TCR beta sequences reportedly achieved was accurate prediction of HLA-A and HLA-B alleles in most subjects.

The CDR3 loop spans 15 amino acids. Germline CDR1 and CDR2: SGHVS and FNYEAQ. The V and J ends lost 5 bases and 2 bases, in that order; junction bases with no gene match: 7. The PCR employed 60 Vbeta primers together with 13 Jbeta primers. Sequencing used immunoSEQ multiplex PCR; TCRdb keeps in-frame clones, though not all of them. Among 95,000 to 150,000 clones listed, 81% were seen once. This clone was counted only a few times. Its antigen is still unknown. The origin of this receptor is a man aged 18 to 35 in good health and CMV-seropositive. The sequenced sample was PBMCs. The chain employs TRBV7-6 and TRBJ2-7, with TRBD2 matching 9 bases. CDR3 sequence reads: CASSPLAGRTYEQYF. For the CDR3, the DNA is TGTGCCAGCAGCCCTCTAGCGGGGCGAACCTACGAGCAGTACTTC.